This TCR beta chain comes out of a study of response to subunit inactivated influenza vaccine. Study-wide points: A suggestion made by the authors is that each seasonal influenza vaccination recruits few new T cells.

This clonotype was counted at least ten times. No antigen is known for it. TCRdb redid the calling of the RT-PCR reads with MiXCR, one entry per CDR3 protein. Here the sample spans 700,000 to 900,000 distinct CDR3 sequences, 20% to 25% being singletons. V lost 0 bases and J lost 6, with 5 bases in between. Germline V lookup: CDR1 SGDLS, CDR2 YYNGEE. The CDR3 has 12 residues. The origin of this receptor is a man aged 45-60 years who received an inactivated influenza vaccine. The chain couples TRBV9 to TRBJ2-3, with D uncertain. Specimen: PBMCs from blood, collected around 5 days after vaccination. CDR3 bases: TGTGCCAGCAGCGTAGTAGGGGATACGCAGTATTTT. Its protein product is CASSVVGDTQYF.